This TCR beta chain was identified in a study of shared clonotypes between healthy human individuals (dated by TCRdb to 2018 to 2020). Describing the broader study: The cohort comprised a couple of women and a few men aged 18 to 49 years. For each donor, CD4 naive and CD4 memory were each run on three plates, CD8 naive on two plates, and CD8 memory on one plate. To estimate repertoire size and how much clonotype sharing occurs between individuals, the study deeply sequenced the blood TCR repertoires of five healthy adults. To increase sequencing depth and limit assay-specific biases, TCR repertoire library preparation and sequencing were carried out by different laboratories using diverse techniques. Between about 0.8 and 8.9 billion PBMCs per donor were obtained by leukapheresis. Broader findings and caveats from the paper: Sampling was limited to blood, and TCR repertoires in tissue likely differ from TCR repertoires in blood. Even with the large sequencing depth, rarefaction of the sorted-subset datasets indicated that sequencing was incomplete. Larger estimated clonotype richness was generally found for naive subsets than for memory subsets. The small number of donors limited the genetic and exposure-history diversity represented. Pairwise subsampling indicated that sequencing depth was expected to affect the degree of clonotype sharing among donors. Sharing across four donors was observed for approximately 4.6% of naive CD4, about 3.2% of naive CD8, 2% to 2.5% of memory CD4, and approximately 0.41% of memory CD8 clonotypes. Higher generation probabilities were observed for clonotypes shared by all four sorted-subset donors than for non-shared clonotypes.

Donors were healthy HIV-negative adults with no recently reported acute infections or vaccinations. Only Caucasian adults living in Nashville, Tennessee, USA were represented among the donors. CD4+ T cells were enriched by magnetic negative selection; naive cells were then positively selected on CD45RA, and the negative fraction formed the memory subset. Blood was obtained by leukapheresis, after which PBMCs were separated by Ficoll-Histopaque density gradient centrifugation and cryopreserved in liquid nitrogen vapor phase. Analytical flow cytometry was used to check the purity and quantity of every magnetically sorted T cell population. Genomic DNA was isolated from every sorted fraction and measured by UV absorbance on a Nanodrop 2000c. V loses 4 bases of germline sequence and J loses 3 bases, and the interval between the two ends is 12 bases. Reading the germline V gene gives CDR1 SNHLY and CDR2 FYNNEI. From cysteine to phenylalanine, the CDR3 is 14 amino acids long. Kept here is only the CDR3 DNA, which spans 42 bases and is read in frame from base 1.

Regarding this clone: Its antigen remains unidentified. Within one base of it there is no much larger clone, and no base qualities were kept.

TCR CDR3 regions were amplified from genomic DNA by multiplex PCR using the deep immunoSEQ assay. Extracted genomic DNA from each cell subset was spread evenly across all wells of several immunoSEQ 96-well plates, with each plate serving as a replicate. Each replicate PCR for sorted subsets received roughly 0.2 ug genomic DNA, equal to about 29,000 T cell genomes. Purified libraries were quantified with a Qubit 3.0 fluorometer, sized on a Bioanalyzer 2100, and re-quantified with the KAPA Library Quantification kit. Each immunoSEQ 96-well plate was sequenced on its own single-read 150-cycle Illumina NextSeq 550 flow cell. The source study handled its data this way. The immunoSEQ output contained only junctional sequences without quality scores, so filtering could not match that applied to full-length reads. To assign V/J genes and CDR3, sequences were annotated against IMGT germline references using PyIR, a Python wrapper for IgBLAST v1.9. Reads were filtered out if the reads had weak V/J assignments (E-value above 1e-6), no CDR3, stop codons, out-of-frame junctions, or ambiguous translated residues. V3J clonotypes were defined as sequences sharing the same inferred V gene, J gene, and CDR3 amino acid sequence. Percentage overlap between repertoires was calculated by dividing the number of shared unique clonotypes by the size of the smaller repertoire. Repertoire richness was assessed with RTK rarefaction, the Chao1 estimator, and Recon v2.1 estimates of unobserved clonotypes. Generation probabilities were computed with OLGA for all TCRbeta clonotypes obtained by the gDNA method from several donors. The source is immuneACCESS, and TCRdb retained only in-frame sequences with V and J called. Part of the clones is not carried over; for the studies checked, unresolved V genes explain less than half of this, and the remainder is unexplained. Clone size and the V and J calls come from that table; the DNA yielded D and trimming. Recorded for this sample are about 2.4 million clones; approximately 93% of them occurred a single time. The ten largest clones represent about 0.38% of the sample.

Recombination connected TRBV2 to TRBJ1-2; no D gene is confidently identified. The source of this sequence is a man between 18 and 29 years old in good health. Some clones in this sample may be carry-over from other donors' samples. The sequenced material came from naive CD4+ T cells from PBMCs. Interpreted using the paper, the cell subset or site label stands for: CD45RA+ positively selected. The CDR3 protein: CASSVLMSDYGYTF. The bases read TGTGCCAGCAGTGTTCTAATGAGCGACTATGGCTACACCTTC.